A single sample is the source of the 14 T cell receptor beta chains below, sequenced in a study of PD-1 blockade in classical Hodgkin lymphoma. Exposure to brentuximab vedotin varied, and each patient had relapsed following autologous stem cell transplantation. Sequencing was performed with immunoSEQ multiplex PCR; in TCRdb, only in-frame clones are kept and a portion is missing. This sample has 100,000 or so clones; around 89% occur once, and the top ten carry under 8%. The sample in question was peripheral blood mononuclear cells (PBMCs), obtained before the second cycle of nivolumab. Source of these receptors: a human donor with classical Hodgkin lymphoma.

The chain couples TRBV6-6 to TRBJ1-1; 8 positions agree with TRBD1. Germline-derived CDR1 and CDR2 are MNHNY and SVGAGI (reference sequence). V lost 7 bases to trimming and J lost 5 bases; unmatched junction nucleotides: 12. The CDR3 sequence is 15 residues long. CDR3 sequence (DNA): TGTGCCAGCATAGGAATCCAGGGGGCAAGGACTGAAGCTTTCTTT. Amino acid sequence: CASIGIQGARTEAFF.

This chain connects TRBV6-5 to TRBJ1-5; D is ambiguous. CDR1 MNHEY and CDR2 SVGAGI come from the germline V gene. Deletions cut 0 bases from V and 4 bases from J, with 4 bases between. The CDR3 has 13 residues. The CDR3 loop reads CASSYSPNQPQHF. CDR3 nucleotides: TGTGCCAGCAGTTACTCCCCGAATCAGCCCCAGCATTTT.

The chain is built from TRBV5-1 and TRBJ2-3, with D possibly matching TRBD2 (5 bases). Germline V gene data show CDR1 as SGHRS and CDR2 as YFSETQ. Trimming stripped 6 bases from V and 6 bases from J, with 20 bases between. The CDR3 is made up of 15 amino acids. In DNA, the CDR3 is TGCGCCAGCACCATTGGGAGAGAGCTTGGCGATACGCAGTATTTT. It encodes CASTIGRELGDTQYF.

V gene TRBV6-6 combines with J gene TRBJ1-1; 9 bases map to TRBD1. The germline gives CDR1 MNHNY, CDR2 SVGAGI (reference sequence). With 2 bases clipped from V and 6 bases from J, the junction kept 7 bases outside the gene matches. The CDR3 has 15 amino acids. Written as DNA, the CDR3 is TGTGCCAGCAGTTACCCCGGGACAGGGAAAGCTGAAGCTTTCTTT. Amino acids: CASSYPGTGKAEAFF.

The V and J genes are TRBV5-1 and TRBJ2-1, with D perhaps matching TRBD2 (7 bases). Trimming pared 0 bases from V and 0 bases from J, leaving 13 bases between. Germline V gives CDR1 SGHRS, CDR2 YFSETQ. The CDR3 has 17 amino acids. CDR3 DNA: TGCGCCAGCAGCTTGGTTGGGGGGGCGAGCTCCTACAATGAGCAGTTCTTC. This gives the protein CASSLVGGASSYNEQFF.

CDR3 nucleotides: TGTGCCAGCAGTTACTCGCCAGCTCTTAATGAAAAACTGTTTTTT. It specifies CASSYSPALNEKLFF. The rearrangement uses TRBV6-6 and TRBJ1-4; D is unresolved. From germline, CDR1 is MNHNY and CDR2 SVGAGI (reference sequence). The CDR3 covers 15 residues. V shed 0 bases and J shed 4 bases, with 9 bases lying between them.

The chain recombines TRBV19 with TRBJ2-1, with TRBD2 matching 16 bases. The ends lost 3 bases at V and 8 bases at J; junction bases unmatched: 4. Germline V gives CDR1 LNHDA, CDR2 SQIVND (reference sequence). The CDR3 extends over 16 amino acids. CDR3 loop: CASSMGLAGGLYEQFF. The CDR3, as DNA: TGTGCCAGTAGTATGGGACTAGCGGGGGGGCTGTATGAGCAGTTCTTC.

Here the CDR3 reads CASSHGGPYEQYF. For the CDR3, the DNA is TGTGCCAGCAGCCACGGGGGTCCCTACGAGCAGTACTTC. The gene calls are TRBV14 and TRBJ2-7; maybe TRBD2 (6 bases). The CDR3 length is 13 residues. Germline CDR1 and CDR2: SGHDN and FVKESK. Trimming removed 3 bases from V and 2 bases from J, with 8 bases in between.

The CDR3 DNA follows: TGTGCCAGCACCCGCGGGGACCTCTCCTATAATTCACCCCTCCACTTT. This sequence encodes CASTRGDLSYNSPLHF. The gene calls are TRBV28 and TRBJ1-6, with D maybe TRBD1 (5 bases). The V and J ends lost 7 bases and 0 bases respectively, with 13 bases between them. Germline lookup yields CDR1 MDHEN and CDR2 SYDVKM. This CDR3 contains 16 residues.

This rearrangement joins TRBV27 to TRBJ2-3; D is unclear. The V and J ends lost 3 bases and 4 bases respectively, with 20 bases between them. Germline V gene lookup returns CDR1 MNHEY and CDR2 SMNVEV (reference sequence). This CDR3 has 17 amino acids. CDR3 DNA: TGTGCCAGCAGTTTGTGGTTAGGCGGTCCCCGGGCAGATACGCAGTATTTT. Translating gives CASSLWLGGPRADTQYF.

J is TRBJ1-4 and V is TRBV28; D ambiguous. CDR1 MDHEN and CDR2 SYDVKM come from the germline V gene. V dropped 5 bases and J dropped 7 bases, with 23 bases sitting between them. The CDR3 runs to 17 residues. CDR3 nucleotides: TGTGCCAGCAGTGTCGAGCCGGACGGCCTGAAGGGTGAAAAACTGTTTTTT. Its translation: CASSVEPDGLKGEKLFF.

The chain is built from TRBV6-1 and TRBJ1-2; TRBD1 is a possible D gene (5 bases). The CDR3 is made up of 12 amino acids. Germline CDR1 and CDR2: MNHNS and SASEGT. V was trimmed by 8 bases and J by 4 bases, leaving 11 bases between them. The CDR3 DNA reads TGTGCCAGCTATACCGGGGGCTATGGCTACACCTTC. It is translated as CASYTGGYGYTF.

The table lists this clone with a few counts. V is TRBV19 and J is TRBJ1-5; perhaps TRBD1 as D (6 bases). The CDR3 has 16 residues. CDR1 LNHDA and CDR2 SQIVND come from the germline V gene (reference sequence). Trimming removed 7 bases from V and 0 bases from J, with 16 bases in between. The CDR3 sequence: CASTLDGTHSNQPQHF. CDR3 in DNA: TGTGCCAGTACCCTGGACGGGACACATAGCAATCAGCCCCAGCATTTT.

This chain joins TRBV10-3 and TRBJ2-2, with D perhaps matching TRBD2 (5 bases). Looked up from germline, CDR1 is ENHRY and CDR2 is SYGVKD. V was pared by 1 base and J by 6 bases, with 18 bases between. This CDR3 has 17 residues. CDR3 amino acids: CAISELGVRVSSGELFF. CDR3 sequence (DNA): TGTGCCATCAGTGAGTTGGGAGTCCGGGTTAGCTCCGGGGAGCTGTTTTTT.